This TCR beta chain came from a study of T cell repertoires in cytomegalovirus infection. On the study more broadly: Public TCR beta signatures marked donors with CMV infection and the matching HLA. Study outcomes and limitations: CMV-specific HLA-C-restricted TCR beta clonotypes dominated the ex vivo response. The cumulative frequency of public TCR beta families identified carriers of CMV plus the relevant HLA.

The CDR3 sequence is 12 residues long. The germline V gene has CDR1 GTSNPN and CDR2 SVGIG (reference sequence). Trimming stripped 0 bases from V and 0 bases from J, with 3 bases between. MiXCR was run by TCRdb on the reads, yielding one entry per CDR3 protein. This table holds some 97,000 distinct CDR3 sequences, 23% found once. This clonotype was picked up many times. No antigen is known for it. The origin of this receptor is a human donor in good health (CMV status not recorded). Some clones in this sample may be carry-over from other donors' samples. Sequenced: CD8+ T cells from PBMCs. The genes are TRBV30 and TRBJ2-7; no definite D call. The DNA of the CDR3 is TGTGCCTGGAGTGTGAGCTCCTACGAGCAGTACTTC. This translates into CAWSVSSYEQYF.